Each of the 25 T cell receptor beta chains below was sequenced from the same sample in a study of lymphopenia after photon versus proton radiotherapy. Method: immunoSEQ multiplex PCR; TCRdb's copy keeps in-frame clones and lacks some. The data show more than 20,000 clones, 85% seen once. The starting material was peripheral blood, obtained from a patient treated with photon-based radiotherapy. The receptors here all came from a man between 60 and 70 years old with pancreatic cancer.

J is TRBJ1-5 and V is TRBV30; D is unclear. This CDR3 spans 14 amino acids. V was shortened by 8 bases and J by 1 base, with 15 bases between the two germline ends. From germline, CDR1 is GTSNPN and CDR2 SVGIG (reference sequence). CDR3 residues: CAAGVSLSNQPQHF. The CDR3 bases are TGTGCCGCCGGGGTATCACTGAGCAATCAGCCCCAGCATTTT.

V gene TRBV11-2 combines with J gene TRBJ1-1; 11 positions match TRBD1. CDR3 length equals 16 residues. The V segment lost 4 bases and the J segment 0 bases; nucleotides outside the gene matches: 4. CDR1 SGHAT and CDR2 FQNNGV come from the germline V gene. Here the CDR3 reads CASSSGTGGMNTEAFF. The CDR3 nucleotides read TGTGCCAGCAGCTCCGGGACAGGGGGTATGAACACTGAAGCTTTCTTT.

The rearrangement links TRBV7-9 to TRBJ2-5; a possible D gene is TRBD2 (5 bases). Trimming cost V 6 bases and J 3 bases, with 11 bases left between them. Germline CDR1 reads SEHNR; CDR2 reads FQNEAQ (reference sequence). This CDR3 region has 13 residues. CDR3 nucleotides: TGTGCCAGCAGTTGGGGAGAAAAAGAGACCCAGTACTTC. Its translation is CASSWGEKETQYF.

This chain connects TRBV27 to TRBJ2-1; no clear D gene. The CDR3 is 13 residues long. Germline V gene data show CDR1 as MNHEY and CDR2 as SMNVEV (reference sequence). Trimming took off 4 bases at V and 4 bases at J, with 8 bases between the two ends. CDR3 in DNA: TGTGCCAGCAGTTCGACTGAGTACAATGAGCAGTTCTTC. This translates into CASSSTEYNEQFF.

This chain joins TRBV6-6 and TRBJ1-2, with TRBD1 identical over 10 bases. Per the germline V gene, CDR1 is MNHNY and CDR2 is SVGAGI (reference sequence). CDR3 length: 14 residues. V was pared by 4 bases and J by 6 bases, with 5 bases of the junction left unmatched. This CDR3 is CASSWPGTGDGYTF. The CDR3 DNA is TGTGCCAGCAGTTGGCCCGGGACAGGGGATGGCTACACCTTC.

This clone was picked up one time. At one boundary the junction diverges from the germline segment, which might be a read error. This sample also contains other DNA sequences that code for the same CDR3. The rearrangement uses TRBV9 and TRBJ2-7; D may be TRBD2 (5 bases). The CDR3 contains 16 residues. Germline V gene data show CDR1 as SGDLS and CDR2 as YYNGEE. CDR3 DNA: TGTGCCAGTAGCGTAGCTCCCAGTTCGAGCTCCTACGAGCAGTACTTC. It specifies CASSVAPSSSSYEQYF.

This clone occurred once. This chain uses TRBV9 with TRBJ1-4; D remains unclear. From germline, CDR1 is SGDLS and CDR2 YYNGEE. The V end was cut by 0 bases, the J end by 8 bases, with 14 bases between. The CDR3 contains 15 residues. Here the CDR3 reads CASSVAAGYGEKLFF. For the CDR3, the DNA is TGTGCCAGCAGCGTAGCTGCGGGTTATGGGGAAAAACTGTTTTTT.

J is TRBJ1-5 and V is TRBV7-9; D gene uncertain. The germline V gene encodes CDR1 SEHNR and CDR2 FQNEAQ (reference sequence). V was trimmed by 5 bases and J by 3 bases, leaving 11 bases between them. The CDR3 is made up of 14 amino acids. The CDR3 DNA follows: TGTGCCAGCAGCATGGGTCAGAACAATCAGCCCCAGCATTTT. Translation: CASSMGQNNQPQHF.

The V and J genes are TRBV5-6 and TRBJ2-2; 7 bases are a match to TRBD1. This CDR3 is built from 15 residues. The germline V gene has CDR1 SGHDT and CDR2 YYEEEE. The V gene end was trimmed by 7 bases and the J gene end by 3 bases; junction bases not matched to a gene: 9. CDR3 bases: TGTGCCAGCTCCCCGGACAGGAGATACACCGGGGAGCTGTTTTTT. This gives the protein CASSPDRRYTGELFF.

The genes are TRBV30 and TRBJ1-6, with 8 bases lining up with TRBD1. The CDR3 is 13 amino acids. Germline CDR1 is GTSNPN and CDR2 is SVGIG (reference sequence). The J segment lost 10 bases and the V segment lost 4 bases, leaving 6 bases of the junction unmatched. Here the CDR3 reads CAWTRQGRSPLHF. In DNA form, the CDR3 reads TGTGCCTGGACAAGACAGGGGAGATCACCCCTCCACTTT.

The V gene is TRBV5-4, the J gene TRBJ2-5; 7 bases align to TRBD2. Germline V gene sequence: CDR1 SGHNT, CDR2 YYREEE (reference sequence). V lost 0 bases, J lost 5 bases, and 7 bases stayed unmatched. The CDR3 is made up of 15 amino acids. The CDR3 protein is CASSLGLAEGETQYF. In DNA form, the CDR3 reads TGTGCCAGCAGCTTGGGGCTAGCGGAGGGGGAGACCCAGTACTTC.

J is TRBJ2-7 and V is TRBV7-9, with D perhaps matching TRBD1 or TRBD2 (5 bases each). Germline CDR1 and CDR2: SEHNR and FQNEAQ (reference sequence). The CDR3 is 18 residues long. V lost 1 base and J 0 bases, leaving 19 bases between the germline ends. CDR3 nucleotides: TGTGCCAGCAGCTTAGGGACCCCGGAACGGGGCCGCTCCTACGAGCAGTACTTC. Its translation is CASSLGTPERGRSYEQYF.

The chain uses TRBV27 and TRBJ2-1; D not certain. Germline assignment: CDR1 MNHEY and CDR2 SMNVEV (reference sequence). This CDR3 contains 13 residues. Trimming took 3 bases from V and 4 from J, leaving 7 bases between them. CDR3: CASSLRYYNEQFF. The DNA of the CDR3 is TGTGCCAGCAGTTTGCGTTATTACAATGAGCAGTTCTTC.

CDR3 sequence reads: CASSPGQGGSNQPQHF. As DNA, the CDR3 is TGTGCCAGCAGCCCTGGACAGGGTGGTAGCAATCAGCCCCAGCATTTT. V and J are TRBV9 and TRBJ1-5; 8 bases line up with TRBD1. Per the germline V gene, CDR1 is SGDLS and CDR2 is YYNGEE. The CDR3 is 16 residues long. V was pared by 4 bases and J by 0 bases, with 6 bases of the junction left unmatched. Combining the CDR3 with reference TRBV9 and TRBJ1-5 gives the whole variable domain DSGVTQTPKHLITATGQRVTLRCSPRSGDLSVYWYQQSLDQGLQFLIQYYNGEERAKGNILERFSAQQFPDLHSELNLSSLELGDSALYFCASSPGQGGSNQPQHFGDGTRLSIL.

The chain has TRBV9 and TRBJ1-1; D is unresolved. Germline V gene sequence: CDR1 SGDLS, CDR2 YYNGEE. Deletions cut 0 bases from V and 0 bases from J, with 12 bases between. This CDR3 has 16 residues. The CDR3 DNA is TGTGCCAGCAGCGTAGGCTCGCAGTCAGTGAACACTGAAGCTTTCTTT. Its translation is CASSVGSQSVNTEAFF.

This chain connects TRBV27 to TRBJ1-2; D unclear. V shed 7 bases and J shed 7 bases, with 13 bases lying between them. This CDR3 has 12 amino acids. Per the germline V gene, CDR1 is MNHEY and CDR2 is SMNVEV (reference sequence). This chain's CDR3 is CASTPWNVGYTF. The CDR3 bases are TGTGCCAGCACCCCATGGAACGTTGGCTACACCTTC.

The V and J genes are TRBV18 and TRBJ1-3; the match to TRBD1 covers 9 bases. The J segment lost 1 base and the V segment lost 4 bases, leaving 5 bases of the junction unmatched. Germline V gene sequence: CDR1 KGHSH, CDR2 LQKENI. The CDR3 covers 16 residues. The CDR3 sequence is CASSRNRGQSGNTIYF. Here the CDR3 DNA reads TGTGCCAGCTCACGTAACAGGGGGCAGTCTGGAAACACCATATATTTT.

This clone was recorded once. This chain joins TRBV12-5 and TRBJ2-7; TRBD2 matches at 9 bases. The CDR3 spans 17 residues. The V segment lost 1 base and the J segment 2 bases; nucleotides outside the gene matches: 9. In germline, CDR1 is LGHNT, CDR2 FRNRAP. CDR3 sequence: CASGLENLAGLPYEQYF. The CDR3 nucleotides are TGTGCTAGTGGTTTGGAAAACCTAGCGGGGTTACCCTACGAGCAGTACTTC.

The V and J genes are TRBV18 and TRBJ2-7, with TRBD1 identical over 7 bases. Germline-derived CDR1 and CDR2 are KGHSH and LQKENI. The length of the CDR3 is 16 residues. Germline trimming cut 2 bases from V and 4 bases from J; bases unmatched to any gene: 11. CDR3 protein: CASSPYHDRVRYEQYF. The CDR3, as DNA: TGTGCCAGCTCACCATATCACGACAGGGTACGGTACGAGCAGTACTTC.

In its sample, this clone was seen a few times. The J gene is TRBJ2-5, the V gene TRBV30; 8 bases agree with TRBD2. The CDR3 covers 13 residues. Trimming took 2 bases from V and 4 from J; bases not matched to a gene: 3. Germline-derived CDR1 and CDR2 are GTSNPN and SVGIG (reference sequence). CDR3 sequence reads: CAWSQRGGETQYF. In nucleotides, the CDR3 is TGTGCCTGGAGTCAACGGGGGGGAGAGACCCAGTACTTC.

This clone appeared a single time. V gene TRBV9 combines with J gene TRBJ2-7; possible D gene TRBD2, 5 bases. The V end lost 2 bases, the J end lost 5 bases, and 14 bases lay between the germline ends. The CDR3 runs 14 residues. In germline, CDR1 is SGDLS, CDR2 YYNGEE. CDR3 DNA: TGTGCCAGCAGCGTCTCGGGGAGTCTCAACGAGCAGTACTTC. Its protein is CASSVSGSLNEQYF.

The V and J genes are TRBV5-1 and TRBJ1-1; TRBD1 aligns across 7 bases. CDR1 is SGHRS and CDR2 is YFSETQ in the germline V gene. The CDR3 covers 13 residues. The V and J ends lost 0 bases and 9 bases, in that order; junction bases with no gene match: 5. The CDR3 nucleotides read TGCGCCAGCAGCTTGGGAAGGGACAGCAAAGCTTTCTTT. It translates to CASSLGRDSKAFF. Drawing the rest from reference TRBV5-1 and TRBJ1-1, the complete variable domain is KAGVTQTPRYLIKTRGQQVTLSCSPISGHRSVSWYQQTPGQGLQFLFEYFSETQRNKGNFPGRFSGRQFSNSRSEMNVSTLELGDSALYLCASSLGRDSKAFFGQGTRLTVV.

The rearrangement links TRBV5-6 to TRBJ1-5; TRBD1 agrees at 10 bases. This CDR3 is built from 15 residues. In germline, CDR1 is SGHDT, CDR2 YYEEEE. Trimming took 1 base from V and 5 from J; bases not matched to a gene: 3. The CDR3 coding sequence is TGTGCCAGCAGCTTGTTGGGACAGGGGTATCAGCCCCAGCATTTT. Translating it yields CASSLLGQGYQPQHF.

The chain combines TRBV5-1 with TRBJ2-1, with 7 bases lining up with TRBD2. Germline V gives CDR1 SGHRS, CDR2 YFSETQ. The V segment lost 2 bases and the J segment 1 base; nucleotides outside the gene matches: 6. The CDR3 extends over 16 amino acids. The CDR3 nucleotides read TGCGCCAGCAGCTTAAAATCGGGGGGATCCTACAATGAGCAGTTCTTC. As protein: CASSLKSGGSYNEQFF. Using reference TRBV5-1 and TRBJ2-1 for the parts outside the CDR3, the full variable domain is KAGVTQTPRYLIKTRGQQVTLSCSPISGHRSVSWYQQTPGQGLQFLFEYFSETQRNKGNFPGRFSGRQFSNSRSEMNVSTLELGDSALYLCASSLKSGGSYNEQFFGPGTRLTVL.

The V gene is TRBV7-8, the J gene TRBJ2-3; possibly TRBD2 for D (7 bases). The CDR3 is 15 residues long. In germline, CDR1 is SGHVS, CDR2 FQNEAQ. V was clipped by 5 bases and J by 0 bases, with 12 bases between them. Here the CDR3 DNA reads TGTGCCAGCAGCCCTGGGGGGGCAAGCACAGATACGCAGTATTTT. It is translated as CASSPGGASTDTQYF. The full variable domain, completed using reference TRBV7-8 and TRBJ2-3, is GAGVSQSPRYKVAKRGQDVALRCDPISGHVSLFWYQQALGQGPEFLTYFQNEAQLDKSGLPSDRFFAERPEGSVSTLKIQRTQQEDSAVYLCASSPGGASTDTQYFGPGTRLTVL.